This TCR beta chain was retrieved from a study of CD8+CD57+ T cells in acquired aplastic anemia. For the study at large: Mean DNA quantity obtained from sorted CD4+ and CD8+ cells was approximately 3 ug. Notes on the study in general: Comparison of patients with controls identified around 28 shared CD8+ CDR3 sequences.

Germline values: CDR1 SGDLS, CDR2 YYNGEE. This CDR3 has 18 residues. The ends lost 2 bases at V and 1 base at J; junction bases unmatched: 15. For CDR3 and TCR beta VDJ profiling, genomic DNA was the template used. TCRdb independently ran MiXCR on the reads; one entry per CDR3 protein. The sample has 260,000 or so distinct CDR3 sequences; 65% to 90% are singletons. As regards this clonotype: Its antigen is not identified.

Patients included in sequencing had previously demonstrated CD8+CD57+ cell expansion by flow cytometry. Each patient carried a diagnosis of severe acquired aplastic anemia. This rearrangement joins TRBV9 to TRBJ2-7; TRBD1 agrees at 7 bases. The sequenced sample was sorted CD4+, CD8+, or CD8+CD57+ T cells (not recorded which) from PBMCs. The receptor was derived from a human donor with aplastic anemia. The CDR3, as DNA: TGTGCCAGCAGCGTGGATGGAGACGGGACAGCCACTTCCTACGAGCAGTACGTC. Its translation: CASSVDGDGTATSYEQYV.